This T cell receptor (beta chain) comes out of a study of CD8+ T cells in alopecia areata. Once RNA had been extracted, it was reverse transcribed into cDNA to act as the sequencing template. The assay was immunoSEQ multiplex PCR, and TCRdb's table has in-frame clones only and misses some. Of about 110,000 clones in the sample, 45% to 60% were seen once. CDR1 and CDR2 from the germline V gene are SGHVS and FQNEAQ. V shed 7 bases and J 5 bases; nucleotides not matched to a gene: 9. The CDR3 sequence is 14 residues long. This chain connects TRBV7-8 to TRBJ2-5; TRBD2 matches at 8 bases. Material for sequencing was NKG2D-low CD8+ T cells sorted from blood. This receptor was obtained from a human donor with alopecia areata. Here the CDR3 DNA reads TGTGCCAGCAAAGGGGAGCGGGAGCCCGAGACCCAGTACTTC. It is translated as CASKGEREPETQYF.